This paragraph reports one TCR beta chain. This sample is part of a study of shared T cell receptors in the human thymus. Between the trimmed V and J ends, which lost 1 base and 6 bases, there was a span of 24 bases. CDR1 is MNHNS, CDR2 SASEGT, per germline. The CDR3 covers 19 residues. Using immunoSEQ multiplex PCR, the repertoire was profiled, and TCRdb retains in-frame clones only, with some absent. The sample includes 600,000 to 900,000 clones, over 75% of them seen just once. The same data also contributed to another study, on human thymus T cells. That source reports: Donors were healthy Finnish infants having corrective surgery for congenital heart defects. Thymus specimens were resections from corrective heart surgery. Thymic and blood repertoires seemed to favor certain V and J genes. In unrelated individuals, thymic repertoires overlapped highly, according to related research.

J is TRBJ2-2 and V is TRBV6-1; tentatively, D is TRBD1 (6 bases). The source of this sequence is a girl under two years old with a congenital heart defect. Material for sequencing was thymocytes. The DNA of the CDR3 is TGTGCCAGCAGTGAAGGGGACCACCGTTGGGGGCCCGTCGCCGGGGAGCTGTTTTTT. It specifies CASSEGDHRWGPVAGELFF.